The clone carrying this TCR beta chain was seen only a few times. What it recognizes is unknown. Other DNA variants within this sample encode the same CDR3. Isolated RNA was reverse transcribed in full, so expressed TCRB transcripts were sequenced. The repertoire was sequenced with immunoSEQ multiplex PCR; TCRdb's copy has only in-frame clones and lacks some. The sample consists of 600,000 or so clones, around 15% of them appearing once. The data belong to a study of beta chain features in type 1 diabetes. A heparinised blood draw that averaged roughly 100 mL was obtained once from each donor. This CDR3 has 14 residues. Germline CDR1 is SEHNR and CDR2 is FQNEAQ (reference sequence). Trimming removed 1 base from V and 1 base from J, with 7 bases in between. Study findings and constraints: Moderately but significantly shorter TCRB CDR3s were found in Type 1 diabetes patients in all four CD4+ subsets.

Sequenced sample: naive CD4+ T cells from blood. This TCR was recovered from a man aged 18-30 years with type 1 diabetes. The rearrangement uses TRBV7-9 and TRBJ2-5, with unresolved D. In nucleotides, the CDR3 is TGTGCCAGCAGCTTAGTTTCAGGCCAAGAGACCCAGTACTTC. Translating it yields CASSLVSGQETQYF.